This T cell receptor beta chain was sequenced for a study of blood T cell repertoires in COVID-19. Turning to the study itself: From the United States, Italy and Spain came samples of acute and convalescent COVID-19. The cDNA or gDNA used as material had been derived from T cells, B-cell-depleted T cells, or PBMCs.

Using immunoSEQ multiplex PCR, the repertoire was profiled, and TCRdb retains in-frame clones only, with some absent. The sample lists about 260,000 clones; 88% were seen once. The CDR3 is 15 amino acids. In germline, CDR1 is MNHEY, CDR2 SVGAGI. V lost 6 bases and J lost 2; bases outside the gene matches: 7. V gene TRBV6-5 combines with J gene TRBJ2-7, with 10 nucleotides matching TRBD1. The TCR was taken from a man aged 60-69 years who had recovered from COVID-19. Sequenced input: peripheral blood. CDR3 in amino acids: CASRRPDRGAYEQYF. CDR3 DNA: TGTGCCAGCAGAAGACCGGACAGGGGGGCCTACGAGCAGTACTTC.